Below are 19 T cell receptor beta chains sequenced from a single sample in a study of shared clonotypes between healthy human individuals. The protocol was immunoSEQ multiplex PCR, while the TCRdb copy is restricted to in-frame clones and leaves out a portion. Of 2.5 million or so clones in the sample, more than 80% are singletons; the top ten hold over 0.12%. Sample: naive CD4+ T cells sorted from blood. The subset here: CD45RA+ positively selected. The receptors here all came from a man between 18 and 29 years old in good health.

Comment on this clone: Other DNA sequences of this sample code for an identical CDR3. The chain joins TRBV30 to TRBJ2-3; D is undetermined. V lost 0 bases and J 1 base, leaving 8 bases between the germline ends. The germline V gene encodes CDR1 GTSNPN and CDR2 SVGIG (reference sequence). This CDR3 spans 14 amino acids. CDR3 protein: CAWSVLSGTDTQYF. CDR3 nucleotide sequence: TGTGCCTGGAGTGTACTCTCAGGCACAGATACGCAGTATTTT.

This rearrangement joins TRBV30 to TRBJ2-3, with a tentative D call TRBD1 (5 bases). The germline V and J ends were trimmed by 8 bases and 5 bases, with 11 bases remaining between them. The CDR3 has 11 residues. Germline CDR1 reads GTSNPN; CDR2 reads SVGIG (reference sequence). CDR3: CASTTGDTQYF. The DNA of the CDR3 is TGTGCCAGTACAACAGGAGATACGCAGTATTTT.

V is TRBV28 and J is TRBJ1-3, with D hard to call. The CDR3 extends over 14 amino acids. V lost 8 bases and J 0 bases, leaving 11 bases between the germline ends. Germline loops: CDR1 MDHEN, CDR2 SYDVKM. In DNA, the CDR3 is TGTGCCAGCCGCGAGAGGGACTCTGGAAACACCATATATTTT. This gives the protein CASRERDSGNTIYF.

The chain couples TRBV4-1 to TRBJ2-7; no clear D. The germline gives CDR1 MGHRA, CDR2 YSYEKL. With 1 base removed from V and 7 bases from J, the gap between germline ends came to 8 bases. The CDR3 has 12 residues. In DNA, the CDR3 is TGCGCCAGCAGCCAAGTGGTGGGGGAGCAGTACTTC. Translating gives CASSQVVGEQYF.

In DNA form, the CDR3 reads TGCAGCGTTGAACAGACAGGGGATGGCTACACCTTC. Translated: CSVEQTGDGYTF. This chain connects TRBV29-1 to TRBJ1-2; 8 bases are a match to TRBD1. Germline assignment: CDR1 SQVTM and CDR2 ANQGSEA. This CDR3 has 12 residues. J gave up 6 bases and V 2 bases, and 2 bases lay outside the gene matches.

This chain joins TRBV5-6 and TRBJ1-2; TRBD1 might be the D (5 bases). Germline V CDR1 and CDR2: SGHDT, YYEEEE. V shed 4 bases and J shed 4 bases, with 14 bases lying between them. The CDR3 runs 14 residues. The CDR3 sequence is CASSLPPGLYGYTF. The CDR3 DNA follows: TGTGCCAGCAGCCTGCCCCCGGGACTCTATGGCTACACCTTC.

This chain uses TRBV10-2 with TRBJ2-3, with no clear D. Trimming took 6 bases from V and 6 from J, leaving 10 bases between them. Germline-derived CDR1 and CDR2 are WSHSY and SAAADI. The CDR3 consists of 12 residues. The CDR3, as DNA: TGCGCCAGCAGCGCCGCCTCGGATACGCAGTATTTT. This translates into CASSAASDTQYF.

The chain combines TRBV5-1 with TRBJ1-5, with a weak D call TRBD1 (6 bases). CDR3 length equals 17 residues. The ends were cut back, 0 bases at V and 0 bases at J, with 13 bases in the middle. CDR1 and CDR2 from the germline V gene are SGHRS and YFSETQ. CDR3 in amino acids: CASSLENLGASNQPQHF. In DNA, the CDR3 is TGCGCCAGCAGCTTGGAAAATCTGGGGGCTAGCAATCAGCCCCAGCATTTT. The full variable domain, its missing parts supplied by reference TRBV5-1 and TRBJ1-5, is KAGVTQTPRYLIKTRGQQVTLSCSPISGHRSVSWYQQTPGQGLQFLFEYFSETQRNKGNFPGRFSGRQFSNSRSEMNVSTLELGDSALYLCASSLENLGASNQPQHFGDGTRLSIL.

V and J are TRBV28 and TRBJ2-7; possibly TRBD2 for D (5 bases). This CDR3 region has 17 residues. Between the trimmed V and J ends, which lost 7 bases and 5 bases, there was a span of 27 bases. Looked up from germline, CDR1 is MDHEN and CDR2 is SYDVKM. The CDR3 is CASIQSPPNRDIDEQYF. The CDR3 bases are TGTGCCAGCATCCAATCCCCCCCTAACCGGGATATTGACGAGCAGTACTTC.

This chain links TRBV2 with TRBJ2-3; 9 nucleotides line up with TRBD2. Unmatched junction bases numbered 7, after V lost 1 base and J lost 5 bases. CDR1 is SNHLY, CDR2 FYNNEI, per germline. This CDR3 is 16 amino acids long. The CDR3 nucleotides read TGTGCCAGCAGTGAAGGGGCAGCGGGAGGAGTAGATACGCAGTATTTT. Residues: CASSEGAAGGVDTQYF.

This chain joins TRBV14 and TRBJ2-1; TRBD2 matches 7 bases. J gave up 7 bases and V 4 bases, and 4 bases lay outside the gene matches. The CDR3 runs 13 residues. Germline loops: CDR1 SGHDN, CDR2 FVKESK. The CDR3 region has the DNA TGTGCCAGCAGCCTGGGACTACTAAATGAGCAGTTCTTC. Translation: CASSLGLLNEQFF.

The chain carries TRBV11-2 and TRBJ2-2; D is uncertain. Germline CDR1 is SGHAT and CDR2 is FQNNGV. The V end lost 7 bases, the J end lost 4 bases, and 19 bases lay between the germline ends. The CDR3 spans 16 residues. The DNA of the CDR3 is TGTGCCAGCATACCGGGCCCCCTCTGGGGCACCGGGGAGCTGTTTTTT. This translates into CASIPGPLWGTGELFF.

This clone was counted once. The chain links TRBV2 to TRBJ1-1; no clear D gene. The germline V gene encodes CDR1 SNHLY and CDR2 FYNNEI. The CDR3 runs to 11 residues. V lost 9 bases to trimming and J lost 6 bases, with 11 bases between them. The CDR3, as DNA: TGTGCCAGTCGGTTAGTGGCTGAAGCTTTCTTT. Protein: CASRLVAEAFF.

Comment on this clone: Distinct nucleotide sequences in the sample also encode this CDR3. V is TRBV11-2 and J is TRBJ2-3; TRBD1 or TRBD2 may be the D gene (5 bases each). CDR1 is SGHAT and CDR2 is FQNNGV in the germline V gene. V dropped 0 bases and J dropped 2 bases, with 9 bases sitting between them. The CDR3 extends over 15 amino acids. Here the CDR3 reads CASSLEGRSTDTQYF. CDR3 in DNA: TGTGCCAGCAGCTTAGAGGGACGGTCCACAGATACGCAGTATTTT. The complete variable domain, with remaining parts taken from reference TRBV11-2 and TRBJ2-3, reads EAGVAQSPRYKIIEKRQSVAFWCNPISGHATLYWYQQILGQGPKLLIQFQNNGVVDDSQLPKDRFSAERLKGVDSTLKIQPAKLEDSAVYLCASSLEGRSTDTQYFGPGTRLTVL.

The table lists this clone with a count of one. The V and J genes are TRBV11-2 and TRBJ2-5, with 13 bases fitting TRBD2. TRBJ2-7 explains the end of the DNA better; the J call may be wrong. CDR3 size: 15 residues. Germline V lookup: CDR1 SGHAT, CDR2 FQNNGV. CDR3 sequence reads: CASSPWTSGSYEQYF. In DNA form, the CDR3 reads TGTGCCAGCAGCCCCTGGACTAGCGGGAGCTACGAGCAGTACTTC.

The J gene is TRBJ1-2, the V gene TRBV7-2, with 8 bases matching TRBD1. V gave up 10 bases and J gave up 2 bases; unmatched junction bases: 3. CDR3 size: 12 residues. Per the germline V gene, CDR1 is SGHTA and CDR2 is FQGNSA. As DNA, the CDR3 is TGTGCCACACGGACAGGGAACTATGGCTACACCTTC. Its translation: CATRTGNYGYTF.

The chain has TRBV7-2 and TRBJ2-7; TRBD1 agrees at 11 bases. CDR3 length: 18 amino acids. Germline loops: CDR1 SGHTA, CDR2 FQGNSA. Losses at the gene ends were 1 base for V and 3 bases for J; bases not matched to a gene: 11. CDR3 in amino acids: CASSLDRIGTGGYYEQYF. The CDR3 DNA follows: TGTGCCAGCAGCTTAGACCGGATCGGGACAGGGGGGTACTACGAGCAGTACTTC.

The chain recombines TRBV5-1 with TRBJ2-5, with TRBD2 matching over 8 bases. The CDR3 is 17 residues long. J gave up 1 base and V 2 bases, and 10 bases lay outside the gene matches. Germline lookup yields CDR1 SGHRS and CDR2 YFSETQ. The CDR3, as DNA: TGCGCCAGCAGCTTTACTTTTAGCGGGGAGCCCCAAGAGACCCAGTACTTC. Its translation: CASSFTFSGEPQETQYF.

The chain uses TRBV7-2 and TRBJ2-7; TRBD1 matches at 9 bases. The CDR3 loop spans 14 amino acids. Germline V gene data show CDR1 as SGHTA and CDR2 as FQGNSA. The V gene end was trimmed by 5 bases and the J gene end by 6 bases; junction bases not matched to a gene: 8. CDR3: CASSPRTGESEQYF. CDR3 bases: TGTGCCAGCAGCCCCCGGACAGGGGAAAGCGAGCAGTACTTC.